This T cell receptor beta chain was observed in a study of Ad26.COV2.S vaccination and SARS-CoV-2 variants (dated by TCRdb to the early 2020s). About the full investigation: Donors in the vaccine arm were drawn from COV1001, a multicentre, randomized, double-blind, placebo-controlled phase I-IIa trial testing Ad26.COV2.S in healthy adults. Trial participants were randomized into five groups of five, in which low-dose or high-dose Ad26.COV2.S was given once or twice, or placebo was given on both occasions. TCRbeta repertoire sequencing was used to assess the specificity and breadth of SARS-CoV-2-reactive T cell receptors after Ad26.COV2.S vaccination. The TCR-sequenced set comprised around 30 samples: around 20 Ad26.COV2.S vaccine recipients, 5 placebo recipients and 8 SARS-CoV-2 convalescent individuals. Ad26.COV2.S was administered intramuscularly at a dose of 5x10^10 or 1x10^11 viral particles, either as one shot or as two shots given 56 days apart. Investigators did not know the trial group allocation while performing experiments and assessing outcomes. General findings and caveats noted by the study authors: Vaccine and placebo recipients had similar non-spike TCR breadth, a finding consistent with the vaccine containing only spike. The study was not powered for comparison of responses between vaccine doses or regimens. Compared with placebo recipients, Ad26.COV2.S recipients showed higher spike-specific TCR breadth (P = 0.0014). After vaccination, spike-specific CD8+ and CD4+ T cell responses were reported to show substantial breadth. The authors noted that total T cell responses may have been underestimated by the TCR breadth and depth analyses.

The treatment or condition label of this sample denotes: around 19 received Ad26.COV2.S at low or high dose, single or two shots; roughly 5 received placebo; per-sample allocation not given. Repertoires of vaccine and placebo recipients were sequenced from samples taken on day 63 after the first injection. Cohort 1b enrolled 25 adults aged 18-55 years at a single site in Boston, USA, between 29 July and 7 August 2020. Ad26.COV2.S consisted of a replication-incompetent adenovirus type 26 vector by which a prefusion-stabilized SARS-CoV-2 spike protein from the original Wuhan strain was expressed. As for this clone: It has no known antigen specificity. No clone much larger than this one lies a single base away; base qualities are absent.

The immunoSEQ Assay was used to sequence TCRbeta CDR3 regions. After extraction, genomic DNA underwent amplification by bias-controlled multiplex PCR, followed by high-throughput sequencing. Regarding the original processing steps: To quantify the absolute abundance of every unique TCRbeta CDR3 region, sequences were collapsed and filtered. T cell fraction was estimated by normalization of TCRbeta template counts to usable DNA, with usable DNA being measured through amplification of reference genes present in all nucleated cells. Repertoire TCRs were annotated as SARS-CoV-2-specific by exact matching of V gene, CDR3 amino acid sequence and J gene to a known reactive TCR set. MIRA supplied the reference SARS-CoV-2 TCR set, which was filtered for enrichment in COVID-19-positive ImmuneCODE repertoires so that public or cross-reactive TCRs were removed. Using the MIRA antigens, annotated TCRs were further analysed by specific ORF or by position within an ORF. Breadth was defined as annotated unique rearrangements over total unique productive rearrangements; depth was the summed frequency of those rearrangements. Group comparisons of TCR breadth used two-sided Wilcoxon rank-sum tests. TCRdb holds this immuneACCESS table with in-frame rearrangements only. Some clones are missing; in checked studies, unresolved V genes explain under half, and the rest has no known cause. V and J calls and clone size are given by that table; D and trimming were obtained from the DNA. The sample includes hundreds of thousands of clones, with about 90% observed a single time. The ten largest clones add up to over 1.3% of the sample.

Ends trimmed: V by 0 bases, J by 0 bases; bases unmatched to a gene: 5. CDR1 and CDR2, per the germline V gene, are LGHNA and YNFKEQ. Reading from cysteine to phenylalanine, the CDR3 counts 16 amino acids. Only CDR3 DNA remains: 48 bases, in frame from the first base. Sample: peripheral blood, taken in a trial of Ad26.COV2.S vaccine versus placebo. The chain links TRBV4-2 with TRBJ2-7, with 7 bases aligning to TRBD2. This receptor was identified in a person between 18 and 59 years old who received the Ad26.COV2.S COVID-19 vaccine or a placebo. The nucleotide sequence is given as TGTGCCAGCAGCCAAGACTTGCGGGGGACCTCCTACGAGCAGTACTTC. Translated, this is CASSQDLRGTSYEQYF.